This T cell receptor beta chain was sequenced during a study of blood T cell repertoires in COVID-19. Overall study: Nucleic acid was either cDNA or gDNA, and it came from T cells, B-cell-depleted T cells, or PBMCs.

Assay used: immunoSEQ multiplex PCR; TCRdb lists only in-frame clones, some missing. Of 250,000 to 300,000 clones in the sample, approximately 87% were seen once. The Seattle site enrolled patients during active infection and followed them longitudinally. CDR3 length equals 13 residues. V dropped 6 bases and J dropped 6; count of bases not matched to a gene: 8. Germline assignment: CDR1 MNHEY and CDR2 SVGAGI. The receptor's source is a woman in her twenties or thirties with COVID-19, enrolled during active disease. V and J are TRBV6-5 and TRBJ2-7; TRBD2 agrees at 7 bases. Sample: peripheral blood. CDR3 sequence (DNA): TGTGCCAGCAGAAGCGGGATCCCCGGCGAGCAGTACTTC. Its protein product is CASRSGIPGEQYF.